This TCR beta chain is from a study of OX40 agonist ivuxolimab in advanced cancers. CDR1 and CDR2 from the germline V gene are KGHSH and LQKENI. Trimming removed 3 bases from V and 5 bases from J, with 8 bases in between. The CDR3 is 13 residues long. Some clones are missing from TCRdb's copy, which holds only in-frame ones; the method was immunoSEQ multiplex PCR. The sample yields some 85,000 clones, about 89% seen once. The sequences come from CD4+ or CD8+ T cells sorted from blood, collected in a trial of the OX40 agonist ivuxolimab. This chain uses TRBV18 with TRBJ2-1, with TRBD2 as a possible D gene (5 bases). The TCR originated in an adult with an advanced solid tumor such as melanoma, head and neck, liver or kidney cancer. The CDR3 protein is CASSPPGDNEQFF. DNA of the CDR3: TGTGCCAGCTCACCGCCCGGGGACAATGAGCAGTTCTTC.